The clone carrying this T cell receptor beta chain was recorded once. Its antigen is unidentified. In germline, CDR1 is SGHTA, CDR2 FQGTGA. This CDR3 comprises 16 residues. The V end lost 2 bases, the J end lost 1 base, and 11 bases lay between the germline ends. These data are taken from a study of T cell responses to AZD1222 COVID-19 vaccine. The study's findings and limits: Spike-spanning, vaccine-associated CD4 TCRs were dominant at 160-218 and 743-854.

Profiled with immunoSEQ multiplex PCR; TCRdb holds only in-frame clones, not every one. The sample consists of under 200,000 clones, under 95% of them appearing once. V is TRBV7-3 and J is TRBJ2-2; D possibly corresponds to TRBD2 (6 bases). The source was peripheral blood, collected 28 days after the second AZD1222 dose. The TCR originated in an adult who received the AZD1222 COVID-19 vaccine. CDR3 loop: CASSLDSGKNTGELFF. CDR3 in DNA: TGTGCCAGCAGCTTAGATAGCGGAAAGAACACCGGGGAGCTGTTTTTT.